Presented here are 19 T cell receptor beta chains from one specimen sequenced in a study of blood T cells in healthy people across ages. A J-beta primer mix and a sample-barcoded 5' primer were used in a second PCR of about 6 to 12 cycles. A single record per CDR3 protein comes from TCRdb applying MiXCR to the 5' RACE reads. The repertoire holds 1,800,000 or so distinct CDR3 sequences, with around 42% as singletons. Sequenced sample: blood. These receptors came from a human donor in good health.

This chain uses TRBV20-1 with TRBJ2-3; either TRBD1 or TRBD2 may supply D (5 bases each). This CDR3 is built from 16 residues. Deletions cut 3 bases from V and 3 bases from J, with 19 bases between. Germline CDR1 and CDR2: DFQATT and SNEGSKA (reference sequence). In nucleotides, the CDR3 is TGCAGTGCTAGCTGGGGCAGCCTATCGGGGACAGATACGCAGTATTTT. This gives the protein CSASWGSLSGTDTQYF.

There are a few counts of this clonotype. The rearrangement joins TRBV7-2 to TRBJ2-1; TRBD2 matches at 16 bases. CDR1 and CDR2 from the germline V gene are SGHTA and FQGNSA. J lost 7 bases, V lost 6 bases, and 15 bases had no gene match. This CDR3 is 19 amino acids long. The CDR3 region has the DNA TGTGCCAGCAGTTTCCTTCCGGGACTAGCGGGGGGGCAGGGGAATGAGCAGTTCTTC. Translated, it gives CASSFLPGLAGGQGNEQFF.

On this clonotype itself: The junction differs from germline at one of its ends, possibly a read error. CDR3 coding DNA: TGTGCCAGCAGCTTCGGCCGGGCCTCCCACAATGAGCAGTTCTTC. Translation: CASSFGRASHNEQFF. The chain employs TRBV7-9 and TRBJ2-1; no definite D call. This CDR3 comprises 15 residues. The germline CDR1 and CDR2 sequences are SEHNR and FQNEAQ (reference sequence). Together with reference TRBV7-9 and TRBJ2-1, the CDR3 gives the full variable domain: DTGVSQNPRHKITKRGQNVTFRCDPISEHNRLYWYRQTLGQGPEFLTYFQNEAQLEKSRLLSDRFSAERPKGSFSTLEIQRTEQGDSAMYLCASSFGRASHNEQFFGPGTRLTVL.

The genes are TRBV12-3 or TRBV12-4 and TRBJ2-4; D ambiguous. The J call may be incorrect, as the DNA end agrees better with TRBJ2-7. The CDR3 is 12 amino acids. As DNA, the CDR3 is TGTGCCAGCAGTTTCCTCCCCCGCGAGCAGTACTTC. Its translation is CASSFLPREQYF.

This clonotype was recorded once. The CDR3 protein is CASSADSRETQYF. The CDR3 DNA follows: TGTGCCAGCAGCGCTGACAGTCGAGAGACCCAGTACTTC. V gene TRBV7-7 combines with J gene TRBJ2-5, with a tentative D call TRBD1 (5 bases). Trimming stripped 5 bases from V and 4 bases from J, with 11 bases between. The CDR3 totals 13 residues. Germline lookup yields CDR1 SSHAT and CDR2 FNYEAQ (reference sequence). Full variable domain (outside the CDR3, taken from reference TRBV7-7 and TRBJ2-5): GAGVSQSPRYKVTKRGQDVTLRCDPISSHATLYWYQQALGQGPEFLTYFNYEAQPDKSGLPSDRFSAERPEGSISTLTIQRTEQRDSAMYRCASSADSRETQYFGPGTRLLVL.

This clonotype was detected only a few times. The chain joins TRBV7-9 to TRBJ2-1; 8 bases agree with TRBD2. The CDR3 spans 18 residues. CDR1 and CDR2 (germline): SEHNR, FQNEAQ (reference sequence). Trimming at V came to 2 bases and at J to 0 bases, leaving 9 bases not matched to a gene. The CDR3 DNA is TGTGCCAGCAGCTTATGGCGGGGGGCCTCCAGCTCCTACAATGAGCAGTTCTTC. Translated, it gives CASSLWRGASSSYNEQFF.

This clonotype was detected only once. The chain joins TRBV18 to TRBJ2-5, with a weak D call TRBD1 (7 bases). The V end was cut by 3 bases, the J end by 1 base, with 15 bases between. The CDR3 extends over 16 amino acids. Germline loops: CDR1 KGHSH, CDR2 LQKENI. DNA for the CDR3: TGTGCCAGCTCACCGCAGCGCGGGACAGTCCAAGAGACCCAGTACTTC. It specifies CASSPQRGTVQETQYF.

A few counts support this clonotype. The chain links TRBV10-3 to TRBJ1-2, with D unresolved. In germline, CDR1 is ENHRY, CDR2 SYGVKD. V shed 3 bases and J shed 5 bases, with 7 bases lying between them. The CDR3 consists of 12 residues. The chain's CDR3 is CAISDSRYGYTF. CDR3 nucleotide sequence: TGTGCCATCAGTGACTCACGGTATGGCTACACCTTC.

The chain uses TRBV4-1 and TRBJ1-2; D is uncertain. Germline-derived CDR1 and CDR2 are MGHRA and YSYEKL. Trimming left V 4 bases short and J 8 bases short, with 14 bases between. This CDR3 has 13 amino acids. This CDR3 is CASSLPGSGGYTF. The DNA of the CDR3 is TGCGCCAGCAGCCTCCCGGGCTCGGGAGGCTACACCTTC.

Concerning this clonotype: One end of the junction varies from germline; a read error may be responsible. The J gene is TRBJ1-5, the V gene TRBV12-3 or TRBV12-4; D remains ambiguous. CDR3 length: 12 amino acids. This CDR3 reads CAGSQDNQPQHF. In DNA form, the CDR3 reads TGTGCCGGCAGTCAGGACAATCAGCCCCAGCATTTT.

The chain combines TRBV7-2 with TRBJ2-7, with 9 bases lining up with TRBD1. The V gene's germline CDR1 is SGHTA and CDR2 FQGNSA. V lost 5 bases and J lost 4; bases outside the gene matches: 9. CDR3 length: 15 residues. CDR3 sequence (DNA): TGTGCCAGCAGCCCCAACTGGGGACAGGGTTACGAGCAGTACTTC. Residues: CASSPNWGQGYEQYF.

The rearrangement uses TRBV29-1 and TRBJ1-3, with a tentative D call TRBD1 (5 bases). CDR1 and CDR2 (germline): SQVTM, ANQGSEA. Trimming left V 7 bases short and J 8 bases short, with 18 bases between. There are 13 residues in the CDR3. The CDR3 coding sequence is TGCAGCGCACGGACGCAGGGTTTGGACACCATATATTTT. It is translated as CSARTQGLDTIYF.

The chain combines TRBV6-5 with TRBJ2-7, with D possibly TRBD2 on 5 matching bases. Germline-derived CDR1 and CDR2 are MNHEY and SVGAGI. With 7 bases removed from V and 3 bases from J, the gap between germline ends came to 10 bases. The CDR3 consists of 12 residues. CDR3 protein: CASMNDYYEQYF. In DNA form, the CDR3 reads TGTGCCAGCATGAACGACTACTACGAGCAGTACTTC.

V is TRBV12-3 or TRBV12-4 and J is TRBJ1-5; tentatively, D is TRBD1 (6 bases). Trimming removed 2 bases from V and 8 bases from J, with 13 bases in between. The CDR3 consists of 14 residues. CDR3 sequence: CASSLSQGKKPQHF. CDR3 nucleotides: TGTGCCAGCAGTTTATCACAGGGTAAGAAGCCCCAGCATTTT.

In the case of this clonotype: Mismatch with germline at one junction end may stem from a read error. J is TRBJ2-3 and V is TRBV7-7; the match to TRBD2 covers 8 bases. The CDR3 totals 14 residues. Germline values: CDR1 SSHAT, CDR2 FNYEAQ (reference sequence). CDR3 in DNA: TGTGCTAGCAGTCGACTAGCGACCACAGATACGCAGTATTTT. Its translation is CASSRLATTDTQYF.

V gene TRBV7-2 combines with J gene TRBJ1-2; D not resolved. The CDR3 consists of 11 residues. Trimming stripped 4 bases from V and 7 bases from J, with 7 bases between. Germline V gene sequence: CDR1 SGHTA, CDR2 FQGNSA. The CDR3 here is CASSSVIGYTF. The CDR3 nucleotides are TGTGCCAGCAGCTCCGTGATTGGCTACACCTTC.

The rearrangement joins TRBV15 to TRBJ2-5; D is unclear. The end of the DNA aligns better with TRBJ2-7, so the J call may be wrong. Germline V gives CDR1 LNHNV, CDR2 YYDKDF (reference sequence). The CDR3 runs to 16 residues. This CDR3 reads CATSRDPRVNLDEQYF. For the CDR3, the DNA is TGTGCCACCAGCAGAGATCCACGAGTTAATTTGGACGAGCAGTACTTC.

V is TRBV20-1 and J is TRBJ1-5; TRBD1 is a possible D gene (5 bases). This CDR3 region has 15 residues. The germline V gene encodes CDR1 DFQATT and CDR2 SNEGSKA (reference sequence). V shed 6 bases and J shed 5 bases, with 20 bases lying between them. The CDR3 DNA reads TGCAGTGCCCCCGGTAAGCCGGCGGGGGATCAGCCCCAGCATTTT. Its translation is CSAPGKPAGDQPQHF.

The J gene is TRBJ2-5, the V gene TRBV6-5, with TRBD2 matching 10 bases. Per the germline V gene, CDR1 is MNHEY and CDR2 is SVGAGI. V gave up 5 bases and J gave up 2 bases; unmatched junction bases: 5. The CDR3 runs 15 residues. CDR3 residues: CASSALAGGQETQYF. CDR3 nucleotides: TGTGCCAGCAGTGCGTTAGCGGGGGGTCAAGAGACCCAGTACTTC.